This TCR beta chain originates from a study of T-cell reconstitution after alpha-beta-depleted transplantation in children. Study conclusions and caveats: When one year had passed after transplant, most T-cell counts and diversity came from newly produced T cells.

Library preparation (for TCRbeta) was performed with unique molecular identifiers. TCRdb independently ran MiXCR on the PCR reads; one entry per CDR3 protein. Among about 580,000 distinct CDR3 sequences listed, roughly 23% were seen once. Germline lookup yields CDR1 DFQATT and CDR2 SNEGSKA (reference sequence). CDR3 length: 11 residues. V shed 8 bases and J shed 5 bases, with 12 bases lying between them. Remarks on this clonotype: Antigen: not known.

The V and J genes are TRBV20-1 and TRBJ2-5; D is perhaps TRBD1 or TRBD2 (5 bases each). This sequence originates from a boy under two years old who had a stem cell transplant for acute myeloid leukemia, so the T cells may come from the graft donor. Specimen: PBMCs, mostly from graft donor cells, collected 360 days after TCRalphabeta/CD19-depleted stem cell transplant. The CDR3 loop reads CSPRGRETQYF. DNA for the CDR3: TGCAGTCCGAGGGGACGGGAGACCCAGTACTTC.